The clone carrying this T cell receptor beta chain was seen repeatedly, ten times or more. These data originate in a study of neurological immune-mediated disorders. Germline values: CDR1 DFQATT, CDR2 SNEGSKA (reference sequence). V was trimmed by 4 bases and J by 2 bases, leaving 9 bases between them. The CDR3 is 14 residues long. TCRdb called the 5' RACE reads again in MiXCR, with one record for every CDR3 protein. The top ten hold 4.5% to 5.5% of the sample, which has tens of thousands of distinct CDR3 sequences, over 10% seen once. The time point denotes: technical triplicate 1. This receptor was obtained from a female donor with HTLV-1-associated myelopathy (HAM/TSP). This chain joins TRBV20-1 and TRBJ1-6; possibly TRBD1 for D (5 bases). Material: CD4+ T cells from blood. CDR3 in amino acids: CSATRQTYNSPLHF. The CDR3 coding sequence is TGCAGTGCTACTAGACAGACCTATAATTCACCCCTCCACTTT.